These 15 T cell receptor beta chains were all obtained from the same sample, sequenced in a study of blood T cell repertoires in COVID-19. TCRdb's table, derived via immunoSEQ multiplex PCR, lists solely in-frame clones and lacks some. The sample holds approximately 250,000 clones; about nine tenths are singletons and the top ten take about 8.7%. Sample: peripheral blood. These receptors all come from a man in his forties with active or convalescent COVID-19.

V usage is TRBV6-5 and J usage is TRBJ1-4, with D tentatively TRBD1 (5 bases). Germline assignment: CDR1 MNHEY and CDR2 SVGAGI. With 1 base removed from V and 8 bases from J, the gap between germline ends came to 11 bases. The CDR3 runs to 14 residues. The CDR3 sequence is CASSYFGGEEKLFF. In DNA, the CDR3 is TGTGCCAGCAGTTACTTTGGAGGGGAAGAAAAACTGTTTTTT.

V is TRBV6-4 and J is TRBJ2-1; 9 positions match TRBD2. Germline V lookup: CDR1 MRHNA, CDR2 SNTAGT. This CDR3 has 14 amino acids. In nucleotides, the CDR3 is TGTGCAGCCGCGAGGCTAGCGGGGTCGAATGAGCAGTTCTTC. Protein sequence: CAAARLAGSNEQFF.

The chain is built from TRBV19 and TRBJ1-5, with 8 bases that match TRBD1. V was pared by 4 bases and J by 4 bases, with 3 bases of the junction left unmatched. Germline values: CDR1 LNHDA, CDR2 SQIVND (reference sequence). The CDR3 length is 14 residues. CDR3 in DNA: TGTGCCAGTAGTACGAACAGGGGGAATCAGCCCCAGCATTTT. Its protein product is CASSTNRGNQPQHF.

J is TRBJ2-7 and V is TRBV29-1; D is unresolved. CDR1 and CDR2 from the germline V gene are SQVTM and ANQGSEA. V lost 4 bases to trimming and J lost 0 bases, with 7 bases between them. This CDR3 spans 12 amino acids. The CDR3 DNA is TGCAGCGTTGCCGCCGGCTCCTACGAGCAGTACTTC. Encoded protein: CSVAAGSYEQYF.

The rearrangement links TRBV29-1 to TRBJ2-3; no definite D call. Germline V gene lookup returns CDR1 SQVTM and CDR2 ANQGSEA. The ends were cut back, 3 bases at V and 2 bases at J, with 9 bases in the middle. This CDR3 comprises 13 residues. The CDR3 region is CSVEFPHTDTQYF. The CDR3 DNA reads TGCAGCGTTGAGTTTCCCCACACAGATACGCAGTATTTT.

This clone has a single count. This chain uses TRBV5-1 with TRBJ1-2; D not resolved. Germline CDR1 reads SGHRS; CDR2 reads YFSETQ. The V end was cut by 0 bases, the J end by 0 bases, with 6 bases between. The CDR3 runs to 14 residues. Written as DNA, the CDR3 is TGCGCCAGCAGCTTGGGAGGCCCTAACTATGGCTACACCTTC. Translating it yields CASSLGGPNYGYTF.

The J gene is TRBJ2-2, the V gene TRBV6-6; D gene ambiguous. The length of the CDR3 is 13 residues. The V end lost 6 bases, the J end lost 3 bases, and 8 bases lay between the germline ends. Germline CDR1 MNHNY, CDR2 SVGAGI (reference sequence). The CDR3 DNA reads TGTGCCAGCAGCACGGTTGACACCGGGGAGCTGTTTTTT. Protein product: CASSTVDTGELFF.

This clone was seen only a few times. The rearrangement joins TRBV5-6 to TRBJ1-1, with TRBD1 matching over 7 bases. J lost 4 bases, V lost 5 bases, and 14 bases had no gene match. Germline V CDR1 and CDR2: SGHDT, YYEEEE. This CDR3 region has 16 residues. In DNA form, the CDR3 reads TGTGCCAGCAGGGACGGGACAGTCGTCCACGGCACTGAAGCTTTCTTT. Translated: CASRDGTVVHGTEAFF.

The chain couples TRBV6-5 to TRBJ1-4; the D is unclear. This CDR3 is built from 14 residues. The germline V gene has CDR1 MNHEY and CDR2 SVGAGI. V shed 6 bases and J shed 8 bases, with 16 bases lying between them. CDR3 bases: TGTGCCAGCAGCACCGGGCTAGGAGGCGAAAAACTGTTTTTT. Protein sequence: CASSTGLGGEKLFF.

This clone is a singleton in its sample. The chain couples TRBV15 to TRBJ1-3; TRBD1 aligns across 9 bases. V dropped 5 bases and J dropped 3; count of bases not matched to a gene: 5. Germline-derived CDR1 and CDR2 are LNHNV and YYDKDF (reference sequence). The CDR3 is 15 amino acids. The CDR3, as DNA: TGTGCCACCAGCGAGGGACAGGGTAATGGAAACACCATATATTTT. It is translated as CATSEGQGNGNTIYF.

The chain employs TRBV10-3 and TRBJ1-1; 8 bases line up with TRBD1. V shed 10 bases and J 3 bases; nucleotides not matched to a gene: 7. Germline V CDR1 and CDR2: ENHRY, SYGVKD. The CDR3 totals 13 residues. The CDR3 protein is CANRQGLDTEAFF. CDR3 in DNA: TGTGCCAACAGACAGGGGCTGGACACTGAAGCTTTCTTT.

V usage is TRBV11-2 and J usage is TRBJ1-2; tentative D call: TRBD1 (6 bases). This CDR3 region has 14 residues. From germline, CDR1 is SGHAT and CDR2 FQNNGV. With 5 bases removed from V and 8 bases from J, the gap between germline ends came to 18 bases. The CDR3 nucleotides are TGTGCCAGCAGCCCCACCCAACAGGGTATCGGCTACACCTTC. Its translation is CASSPTQQGIGYTF.

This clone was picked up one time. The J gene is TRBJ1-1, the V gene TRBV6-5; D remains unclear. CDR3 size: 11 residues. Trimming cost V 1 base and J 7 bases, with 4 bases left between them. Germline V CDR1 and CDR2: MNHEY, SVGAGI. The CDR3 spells CASSYFLEAFF. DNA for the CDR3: TGTGCCAGCAGTTACTTCCTTGAAGCTTTCTTT.

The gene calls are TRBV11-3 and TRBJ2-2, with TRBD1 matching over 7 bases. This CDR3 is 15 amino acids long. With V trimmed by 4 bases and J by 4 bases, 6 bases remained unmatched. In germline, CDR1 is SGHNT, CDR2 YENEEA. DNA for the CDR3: TGTGCCAGCAGCTCCCGACAGGGTTCCACCGGGGAGCTGTTTTTT. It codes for CASSSRQGSTGELFF.

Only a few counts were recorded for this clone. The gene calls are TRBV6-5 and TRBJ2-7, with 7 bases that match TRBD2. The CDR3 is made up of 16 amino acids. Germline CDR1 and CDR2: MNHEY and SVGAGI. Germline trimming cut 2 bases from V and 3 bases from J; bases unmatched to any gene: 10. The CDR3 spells CASSYTGTTPIYEQYF. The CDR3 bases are TGTGCCAGCAGTTACACCGGGACTACCCCGATCTACGAGCAGTACTTC.